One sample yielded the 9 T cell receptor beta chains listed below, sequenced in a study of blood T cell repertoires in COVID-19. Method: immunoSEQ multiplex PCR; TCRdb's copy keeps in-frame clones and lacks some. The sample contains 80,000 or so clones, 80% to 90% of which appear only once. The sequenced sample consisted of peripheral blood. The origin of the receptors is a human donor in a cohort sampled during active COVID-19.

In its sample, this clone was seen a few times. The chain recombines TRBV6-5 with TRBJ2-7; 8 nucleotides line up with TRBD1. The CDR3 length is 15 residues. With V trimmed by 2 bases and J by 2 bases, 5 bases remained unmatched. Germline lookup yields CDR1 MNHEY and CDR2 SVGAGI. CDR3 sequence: CASSYVQGAAYEQYF. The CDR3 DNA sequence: TGTGCCAGCAGTTACGTCCAGGGGGCGGCCTACGAGCAGTACTTC.

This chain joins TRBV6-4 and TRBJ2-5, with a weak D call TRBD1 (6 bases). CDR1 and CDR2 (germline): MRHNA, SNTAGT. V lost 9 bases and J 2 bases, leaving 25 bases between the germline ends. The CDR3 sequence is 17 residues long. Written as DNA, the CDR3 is TGTGCCAGAGGCAAGAGAGGGACAACGTGGGCGCAAGAGACCCAGTACTTC. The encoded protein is CARGKRGTTWAQETQYF.

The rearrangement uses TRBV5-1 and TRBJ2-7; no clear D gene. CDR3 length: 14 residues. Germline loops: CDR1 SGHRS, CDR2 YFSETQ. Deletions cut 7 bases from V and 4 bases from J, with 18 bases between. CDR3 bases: TGCGCCAGCTCCTTGAGAACAGACCGATACGAGCAGTACTTC. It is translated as CASSLRTDRYEQYF. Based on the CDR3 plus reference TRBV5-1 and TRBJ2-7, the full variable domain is KAGVTQTPRYLIKTRGQQVTLSCSPISGHRSVSWYQQTPGQGLQFLFEYFSETQRNKGNFPGRFSGRQFSNSRSEMNVSTLELGDSALYLCASSLRTDRYEQYFGPGTRLTVT.

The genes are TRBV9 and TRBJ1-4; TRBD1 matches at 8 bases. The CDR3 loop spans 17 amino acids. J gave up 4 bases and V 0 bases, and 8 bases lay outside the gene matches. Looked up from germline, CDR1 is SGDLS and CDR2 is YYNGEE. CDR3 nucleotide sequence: TGTGCCAGCAGCGTAGCTACGGGGACAGGCTTTAATGAAAAACTGTTTTTT. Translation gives CASSVATGTGFNEKLFF.

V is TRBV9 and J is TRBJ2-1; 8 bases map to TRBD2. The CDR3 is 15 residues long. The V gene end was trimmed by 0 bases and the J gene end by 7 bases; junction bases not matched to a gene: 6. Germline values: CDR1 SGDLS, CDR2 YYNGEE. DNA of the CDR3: TGTGCCAGCAGCGTAGGGCGGGGGGATAGGAATGAGCAGTTCTTC. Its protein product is CASSVGRGDRNEQFF.

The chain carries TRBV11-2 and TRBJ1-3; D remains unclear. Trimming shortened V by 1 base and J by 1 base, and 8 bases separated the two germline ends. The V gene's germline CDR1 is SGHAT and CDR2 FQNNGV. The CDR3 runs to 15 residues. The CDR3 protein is CASSLVWSSGNTIYF. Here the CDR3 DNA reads TGTGCCAGCAGCTTAGTTTGGAGTTCTGGAAACACCATATATTTT.

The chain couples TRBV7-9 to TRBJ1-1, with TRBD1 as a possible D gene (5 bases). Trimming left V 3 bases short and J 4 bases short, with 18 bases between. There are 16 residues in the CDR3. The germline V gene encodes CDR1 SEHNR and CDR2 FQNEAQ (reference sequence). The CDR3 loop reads CASSLGLGATGTEAFF. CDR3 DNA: TGTGCCAGCAGCTTGGGGCTAGGGGCTACGGGCACTGAAGCTTTCTTT.

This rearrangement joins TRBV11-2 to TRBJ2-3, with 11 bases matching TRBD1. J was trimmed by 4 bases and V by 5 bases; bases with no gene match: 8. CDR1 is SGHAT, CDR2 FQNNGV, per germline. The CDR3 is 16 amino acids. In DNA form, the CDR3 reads TGTGCCAGCAGCCCGGGACAGGGGGTGATTGCAGATACGCAGTATTTT. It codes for CASSPGQGVIADTQYF.

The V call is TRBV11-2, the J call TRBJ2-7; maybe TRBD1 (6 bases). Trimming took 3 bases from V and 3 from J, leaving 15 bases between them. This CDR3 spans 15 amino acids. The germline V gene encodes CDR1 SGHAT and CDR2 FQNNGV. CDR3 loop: CASSFPGDMVYEQYF. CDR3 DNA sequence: TGTGCCAGCAGCTTTCCAGGGGACATGGTCTACGAGCAGTACTTC.